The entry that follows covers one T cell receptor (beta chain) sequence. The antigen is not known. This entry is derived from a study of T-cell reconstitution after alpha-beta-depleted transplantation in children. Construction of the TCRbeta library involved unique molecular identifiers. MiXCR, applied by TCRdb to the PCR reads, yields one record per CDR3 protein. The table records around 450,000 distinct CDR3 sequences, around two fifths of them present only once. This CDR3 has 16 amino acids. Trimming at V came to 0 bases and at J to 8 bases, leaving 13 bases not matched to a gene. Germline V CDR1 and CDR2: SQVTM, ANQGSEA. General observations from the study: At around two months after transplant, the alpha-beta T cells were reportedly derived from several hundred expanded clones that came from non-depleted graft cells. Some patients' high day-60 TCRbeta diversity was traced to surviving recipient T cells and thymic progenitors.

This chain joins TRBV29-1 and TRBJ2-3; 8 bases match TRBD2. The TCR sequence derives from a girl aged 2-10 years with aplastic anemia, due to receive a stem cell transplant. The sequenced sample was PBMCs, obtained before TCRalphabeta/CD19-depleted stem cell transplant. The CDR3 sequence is CSVEDLPGGHPRTQYF. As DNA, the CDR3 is TGCAGCGTTGAAGATCTCCCGGGAGGGCACCCTCGTACGCAGTATTTT.